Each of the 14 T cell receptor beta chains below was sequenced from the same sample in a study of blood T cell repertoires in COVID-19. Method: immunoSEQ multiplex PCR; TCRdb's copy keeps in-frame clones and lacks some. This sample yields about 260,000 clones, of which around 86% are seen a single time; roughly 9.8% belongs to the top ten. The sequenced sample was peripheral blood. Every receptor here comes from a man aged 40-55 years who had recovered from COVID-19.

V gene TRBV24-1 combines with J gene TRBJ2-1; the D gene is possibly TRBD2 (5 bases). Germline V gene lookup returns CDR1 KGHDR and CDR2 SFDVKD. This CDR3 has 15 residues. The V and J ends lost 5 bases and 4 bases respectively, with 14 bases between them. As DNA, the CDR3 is TGTGCCACCAGTGGCGGGTCGGAAACGTACAATGAGCAGTTCTTC. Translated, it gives CATSGGSETYNEQFF.

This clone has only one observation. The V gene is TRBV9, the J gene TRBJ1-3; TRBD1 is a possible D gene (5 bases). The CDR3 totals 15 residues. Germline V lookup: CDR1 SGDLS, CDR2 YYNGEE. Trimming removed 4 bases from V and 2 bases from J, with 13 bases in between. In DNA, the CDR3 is TGTGCCAGCAGCCACCCAACAGGCCCTGGAAACACCATATATTTT. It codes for CASSHPTGPGNTIYF.

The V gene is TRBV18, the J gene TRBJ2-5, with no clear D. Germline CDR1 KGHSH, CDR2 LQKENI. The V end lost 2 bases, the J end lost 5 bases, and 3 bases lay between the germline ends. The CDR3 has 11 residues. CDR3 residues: CASSPSETQYF. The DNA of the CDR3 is TGTGCCAGCTCACCATCGGAGACCCAGTACTTC.

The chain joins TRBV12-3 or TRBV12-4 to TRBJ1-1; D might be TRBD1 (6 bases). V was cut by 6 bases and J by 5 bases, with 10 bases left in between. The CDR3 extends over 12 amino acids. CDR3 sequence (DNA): TGTGCCAGCAGCAGGGGACGGACTGAAGCTTTCTTT. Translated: CASSRGRTEAFF.

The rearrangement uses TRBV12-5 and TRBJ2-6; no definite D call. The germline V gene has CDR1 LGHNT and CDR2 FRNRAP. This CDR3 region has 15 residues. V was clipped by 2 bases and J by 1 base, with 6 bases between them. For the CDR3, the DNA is TGTGCTAGTGGTTTGCCCAATTCTGGGGCCAACGTCCTGACTTTC. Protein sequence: CASGLPNSGANVLTF.

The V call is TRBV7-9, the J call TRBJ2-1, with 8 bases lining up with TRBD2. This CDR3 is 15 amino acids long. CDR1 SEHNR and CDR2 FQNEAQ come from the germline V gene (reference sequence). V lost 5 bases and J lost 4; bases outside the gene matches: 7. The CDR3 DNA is TGTGCCAGCAGCATAATAGCGGGGTTTTACAATGAGCAGTTCTTC. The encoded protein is CASSIIAGFYNEQFF.

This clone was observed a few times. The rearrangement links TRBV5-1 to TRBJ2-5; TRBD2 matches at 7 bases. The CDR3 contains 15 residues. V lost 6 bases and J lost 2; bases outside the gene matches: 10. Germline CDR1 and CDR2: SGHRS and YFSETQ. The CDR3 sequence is CASNVGGTAQETQYF. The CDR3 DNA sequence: TGCGCCAGCAATGTGGGGGGGACGGCGCAAGAGACCCAGTACTTC.

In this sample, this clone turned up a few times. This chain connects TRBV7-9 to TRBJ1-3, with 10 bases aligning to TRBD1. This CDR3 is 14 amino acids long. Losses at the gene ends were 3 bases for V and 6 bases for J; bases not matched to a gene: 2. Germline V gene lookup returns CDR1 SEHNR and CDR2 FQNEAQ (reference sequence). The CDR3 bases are TGTGCCAGCAGCTTTGGACAGGGGGAAAACACCATATATTTT. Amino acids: CASSFGQGENTIYF.

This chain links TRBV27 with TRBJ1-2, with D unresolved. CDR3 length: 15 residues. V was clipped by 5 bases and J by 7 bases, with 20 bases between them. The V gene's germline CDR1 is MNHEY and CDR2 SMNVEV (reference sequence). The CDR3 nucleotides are TGTGCCAGCAGTCAGAACCTCCGGGGTTTCGGTGGCTACACCTTC. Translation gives CASSQNLRGFGGYTF.

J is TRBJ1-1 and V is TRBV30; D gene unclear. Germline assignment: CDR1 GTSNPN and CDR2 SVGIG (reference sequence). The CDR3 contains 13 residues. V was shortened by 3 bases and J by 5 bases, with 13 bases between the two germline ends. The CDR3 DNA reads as TGTGCCTGGAGGACCAGAAAGAGGACTGAAGCTTTCTTT. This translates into CAWRTRKRTEAFF.

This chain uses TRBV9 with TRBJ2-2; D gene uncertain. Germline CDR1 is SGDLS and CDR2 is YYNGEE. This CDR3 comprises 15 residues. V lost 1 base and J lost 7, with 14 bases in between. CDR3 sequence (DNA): TGTGCCAGCAGCGTATCCTCCCGCGTGGTCGGGGAGCTGTTTTTT. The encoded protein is CASSVSSRVVGELFF.

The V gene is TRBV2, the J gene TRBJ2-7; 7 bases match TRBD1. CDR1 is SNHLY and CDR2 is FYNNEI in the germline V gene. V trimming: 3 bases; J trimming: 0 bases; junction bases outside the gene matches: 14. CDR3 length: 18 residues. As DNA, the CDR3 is TGTGCCAGCAGTGACCCATTCGGGACAGAATCTAGCTCCTACGAGCAGTACTTC. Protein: CASSDPFGTESSSYEQYF.

CDR3 in amino acids: CASSLGARGTGGYTF. The CDR3, as DNA: TGTGCCAGCTCACTAGGGGCGCGGGGTACTGGTGGCTACACCTTC. The chain combines TRBV18 with TRBJ1-2; a possible D gene is TRBD1 (5 bases). V was cut by 4 bases and J by 7 bases, with 19 bases left in between. The CDR3 runs 15 residues. Per germline, CDR1 KGHSH and CDR2 LQKENI.

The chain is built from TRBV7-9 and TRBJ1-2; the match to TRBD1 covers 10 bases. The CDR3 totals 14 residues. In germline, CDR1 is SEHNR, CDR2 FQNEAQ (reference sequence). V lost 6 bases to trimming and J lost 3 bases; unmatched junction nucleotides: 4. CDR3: CASSSGQGDYGYTF. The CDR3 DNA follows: TGTGCCAGCAGTTCTGGACAGGGGGACTATGGCTACACCTTC.